Reported below is one T cell receptor (beta chain). The sample originates from a study of T cell changes during pregnancy in multiple sclerosis. There are 13 residues in the CDR3. The ends were cut back, 2 bases at V and 5 bases at J, with 7 bases in the middle. Germline lookup yields CDR1 SGHAT and CDR2 FQNNGV. TCRdb's copy holds only in-frame clones and misses some; the assay was immunoSEQ multiplex PCR. The sample lists fewer than 130,000 clones, more than 85% occurring once. Sequencing used peripheral blood, obtained after pregnancy. The J gene is TRBJ2-1, the V gene TRBV11-2; D possibly corresponds to TRBD2 (5 bases). The TCR comes from a female donor with multiple sclerosis, enrolled in a pregnancy study. CDR3 bases: TGTGCCAGCAGCTTAACCGGGAACAATGAGCAGTTCTTC. Amino acids: CASSLTGNNEQFF.